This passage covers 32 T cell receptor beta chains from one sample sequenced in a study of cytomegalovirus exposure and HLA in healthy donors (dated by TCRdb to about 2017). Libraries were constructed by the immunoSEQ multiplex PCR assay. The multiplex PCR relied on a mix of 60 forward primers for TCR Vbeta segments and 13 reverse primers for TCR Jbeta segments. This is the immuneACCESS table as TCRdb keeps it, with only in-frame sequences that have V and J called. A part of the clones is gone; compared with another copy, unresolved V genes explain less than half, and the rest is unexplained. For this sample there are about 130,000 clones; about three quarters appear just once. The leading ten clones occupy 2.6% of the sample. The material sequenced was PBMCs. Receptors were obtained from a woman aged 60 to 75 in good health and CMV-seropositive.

The CDR3 DNA reads as TGCAGCGTTGGCGGAGGGCTACCCTATGGCTACACCTTC. Its translation is CSVGGGLPYGYTF. The rearrangement joins TRBV29-1 to TRBJ1-2, with unresolved D. The CDR3 spans 13 residues. The V gene's germline CDR1 is SQVTM and CDR2 ANQGSEA. Trimming removed 4 bases at V and 4 bases at J, with 13 bases between. Full variable domain (missing parts from reference TRBV29-1 and TRBJ1-2): SAVISQKPSRDICQRGTSLTIQCQVDSQVTMMFWYRQQPGQSLTLIATANQGSEATYESGFVIDKFPISRPNLTFSTLTVSNMSPEDSSIYLCSVGGGLPYGYTFGSGTRLTVV.

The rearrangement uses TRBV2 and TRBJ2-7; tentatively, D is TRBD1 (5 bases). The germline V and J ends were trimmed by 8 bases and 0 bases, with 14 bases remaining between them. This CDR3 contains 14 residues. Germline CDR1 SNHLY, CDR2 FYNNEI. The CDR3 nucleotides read TGTGCCAGCCAACAGGAAGGATTCTCCTACGAGCAGTACTTC. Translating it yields CASQQEGFSYEQYF.

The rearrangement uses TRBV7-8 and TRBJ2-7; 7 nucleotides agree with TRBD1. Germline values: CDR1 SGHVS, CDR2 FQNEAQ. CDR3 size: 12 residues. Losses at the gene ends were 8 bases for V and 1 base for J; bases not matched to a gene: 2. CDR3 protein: CASRDRSYEQYF. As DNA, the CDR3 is TGTGCCAGCCGGGACAGATCCTACGAGCAGTACTTC.

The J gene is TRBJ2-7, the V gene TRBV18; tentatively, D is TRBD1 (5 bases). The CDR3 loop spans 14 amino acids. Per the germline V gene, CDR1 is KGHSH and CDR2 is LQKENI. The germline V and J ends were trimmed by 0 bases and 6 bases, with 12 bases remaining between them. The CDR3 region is CASSPPGDMGEQYF. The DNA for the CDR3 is TGTGCCAGCTCACCACCAGGGGATATGGGCGAGCAGTACTTC. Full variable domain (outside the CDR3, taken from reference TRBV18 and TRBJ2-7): NAGVMQNPRHLVRRRGQEARLRCSPMKGHSHVYWYRQLPEEGLKFMVYLQKENIIDESGMPKERFSAEFPKEGPSILRIQQVVRGDSAAYFCASSPPGDMGEQYFGPGTRLTVT.

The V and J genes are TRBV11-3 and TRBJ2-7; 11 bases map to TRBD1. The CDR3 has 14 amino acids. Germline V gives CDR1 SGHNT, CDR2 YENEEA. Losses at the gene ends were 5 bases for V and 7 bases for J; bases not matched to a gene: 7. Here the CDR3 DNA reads TGTGCCAGCAGCCCCGGGACAGGGGGTGGGGAGCAGTACTTC. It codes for CASSPGTGGGEQYF.

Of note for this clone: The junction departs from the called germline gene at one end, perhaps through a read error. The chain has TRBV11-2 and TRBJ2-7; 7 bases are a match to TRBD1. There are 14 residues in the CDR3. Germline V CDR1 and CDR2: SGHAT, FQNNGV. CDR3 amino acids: CAGSPRTGAGEQYF. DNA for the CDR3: TGTGCCGGCAGCCCAAGGACAGGAGCCGGCGAGCAGTACTTC.

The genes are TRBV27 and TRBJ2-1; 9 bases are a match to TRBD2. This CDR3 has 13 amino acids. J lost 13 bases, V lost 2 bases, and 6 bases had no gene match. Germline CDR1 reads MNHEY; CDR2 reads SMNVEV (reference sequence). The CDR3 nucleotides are TGTGCCAGCAGTTTAGGGCAAGCGGGGGGACAGTTCTTC. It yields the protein CASSLGQAGGQFF.

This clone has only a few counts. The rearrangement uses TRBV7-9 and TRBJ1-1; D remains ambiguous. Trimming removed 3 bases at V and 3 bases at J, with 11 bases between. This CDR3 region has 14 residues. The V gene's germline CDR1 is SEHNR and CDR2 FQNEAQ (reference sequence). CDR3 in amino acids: CASSLAVGDTEAFF. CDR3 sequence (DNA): TGTGCCAGCAGCTTGGCGGTCGGGGACACTGAAGCTTTCTTT.

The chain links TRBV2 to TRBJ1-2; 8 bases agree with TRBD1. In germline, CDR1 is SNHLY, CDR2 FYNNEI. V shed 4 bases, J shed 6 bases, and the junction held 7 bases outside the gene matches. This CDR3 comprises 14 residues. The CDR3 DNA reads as TGTGCCAGCAGTGTTTCAGGGGGCGCGGATGGCTACACCTTC. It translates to CASSVSGGADGYTF.

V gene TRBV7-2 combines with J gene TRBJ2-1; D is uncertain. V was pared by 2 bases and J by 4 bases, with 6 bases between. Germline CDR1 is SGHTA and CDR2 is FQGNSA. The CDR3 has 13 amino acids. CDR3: CASSLNFYNEQFF. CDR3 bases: TGTGCCAGCAGCTTAAACTTTTACAATGAGCAGTTCTTC.

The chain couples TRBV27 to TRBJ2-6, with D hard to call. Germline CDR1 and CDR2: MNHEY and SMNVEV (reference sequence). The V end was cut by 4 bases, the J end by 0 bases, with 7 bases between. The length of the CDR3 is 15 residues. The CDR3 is CASSSVSSGANVLTF. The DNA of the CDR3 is TGTGCCAGCAGTTCCGTTAGCTCTGGGGCCAACGTCCTGACTTTC.

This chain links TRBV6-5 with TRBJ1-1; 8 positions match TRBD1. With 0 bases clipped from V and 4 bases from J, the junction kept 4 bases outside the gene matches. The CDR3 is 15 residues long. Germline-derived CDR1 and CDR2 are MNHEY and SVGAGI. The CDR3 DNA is TGTGCCAGCAGTTACTCCGACAGGGGAGCCACTGAAGCTTTCTTT. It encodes CASSYSDRGATEAFF.

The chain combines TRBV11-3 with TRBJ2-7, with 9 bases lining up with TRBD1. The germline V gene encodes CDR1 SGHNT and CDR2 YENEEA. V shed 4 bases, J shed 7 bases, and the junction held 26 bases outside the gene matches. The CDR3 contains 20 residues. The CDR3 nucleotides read TGTGCCAGCAGCTCCGGAGTAGGCTGGGGACAGGGATCGTCACAATATGAGCAGTACTTC. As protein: CASSSGVGWGQGSSQYEQYF.

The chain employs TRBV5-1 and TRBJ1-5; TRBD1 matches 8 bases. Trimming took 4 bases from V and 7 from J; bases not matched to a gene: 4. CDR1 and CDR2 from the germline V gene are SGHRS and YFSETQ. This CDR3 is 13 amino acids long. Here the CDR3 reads CASSLGTGQPQHF. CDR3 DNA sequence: TGCGCCAGCAGCCTGGGGACAGGCCAGCCCCAGCATTTT.

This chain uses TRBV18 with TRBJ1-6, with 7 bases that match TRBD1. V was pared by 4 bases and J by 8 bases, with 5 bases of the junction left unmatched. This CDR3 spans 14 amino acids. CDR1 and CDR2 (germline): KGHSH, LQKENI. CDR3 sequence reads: CASSQQGMDSPLHF. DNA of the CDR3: TGTGCCAGCTCACAACAGGGGATGGATTCACCCCTCCACTTT.

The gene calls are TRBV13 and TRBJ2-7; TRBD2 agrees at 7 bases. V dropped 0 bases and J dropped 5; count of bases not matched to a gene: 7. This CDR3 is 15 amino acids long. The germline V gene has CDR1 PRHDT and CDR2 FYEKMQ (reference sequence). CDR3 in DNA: TGTGCCAGCAGCTTAGGCGGGGCGGGGGTCGACGAGCAGTACTTC. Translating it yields CASSLGGAGVDEQYF. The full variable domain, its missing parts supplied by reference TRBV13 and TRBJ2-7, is AAGVIQSPRHLIKEKRETATLKCYPIPRHDTVYWYQQGPGQDPQFLISFYEKMQSDKGSIPDRFSAQQFSDYHSELNMSSLELGDSALYFCASSLGGAGVDEQYFGPGTRLTVT.

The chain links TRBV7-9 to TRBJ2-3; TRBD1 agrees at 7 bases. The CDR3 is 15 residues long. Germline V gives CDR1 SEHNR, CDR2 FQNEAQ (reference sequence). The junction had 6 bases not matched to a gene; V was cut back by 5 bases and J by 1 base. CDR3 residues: CASSPGQPRTDTQYF. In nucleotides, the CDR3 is TGTGCCAGCAGCCCGGGACAGCCTCGCACAGATACGCAGTATTTT.

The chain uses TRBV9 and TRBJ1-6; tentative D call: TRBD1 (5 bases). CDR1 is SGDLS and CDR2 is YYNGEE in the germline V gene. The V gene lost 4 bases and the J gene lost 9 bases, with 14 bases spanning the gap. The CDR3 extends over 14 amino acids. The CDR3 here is CASSYQGGVSPLHF. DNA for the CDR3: TGTGCCAGCAGCTATCAGGGCGGGGTTTCACCCCTCCACTTT.

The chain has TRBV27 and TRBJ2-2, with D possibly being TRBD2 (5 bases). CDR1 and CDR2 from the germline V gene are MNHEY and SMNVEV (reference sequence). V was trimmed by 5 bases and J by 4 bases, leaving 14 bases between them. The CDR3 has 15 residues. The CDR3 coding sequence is TGTGCCAGCAGTCCCTCGGGGTTATCCACCGGGGAGCTGTTTTTT. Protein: CASSPSGLSTGELFF.

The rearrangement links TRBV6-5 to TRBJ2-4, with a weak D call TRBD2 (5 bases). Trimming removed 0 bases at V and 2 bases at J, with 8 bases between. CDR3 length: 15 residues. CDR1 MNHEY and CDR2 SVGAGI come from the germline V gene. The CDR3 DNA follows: TGTGCCAGCAGTTACTCAGAGGGATCCAAAAACATTCAGTACTTC. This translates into CASSYSEGSKNIQYF.

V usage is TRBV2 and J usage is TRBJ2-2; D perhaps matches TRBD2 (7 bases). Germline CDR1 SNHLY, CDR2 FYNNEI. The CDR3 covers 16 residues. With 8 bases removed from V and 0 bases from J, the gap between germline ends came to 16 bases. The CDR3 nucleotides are TGTGCCAGCTTGGAGGGGGGGCGACCGAACACCGGGGAGCTGTTTTTT. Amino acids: CASLEGGRPNTGELFF. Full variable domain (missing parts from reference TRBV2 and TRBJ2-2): EPEVTQTPSHQVTQMGQEVILRCVPISNHLYFYWYRQILGQKVEFLVSFYNNEISEKSEIFDDQFSVERPDGSNFTLKIRSTKLEDSAMYFCASLEGGRPNTGELFFGEGSRLTVL.

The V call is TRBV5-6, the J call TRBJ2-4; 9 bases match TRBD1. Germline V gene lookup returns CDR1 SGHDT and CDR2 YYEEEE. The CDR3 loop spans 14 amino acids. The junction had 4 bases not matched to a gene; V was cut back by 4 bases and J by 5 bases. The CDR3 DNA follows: TGTGCCAGCAGCAAAACAGGGGGCGAAAACATTCAGTACTTC. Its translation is CASSKTGGENIQYF. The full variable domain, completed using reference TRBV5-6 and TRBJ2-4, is DAGVTQSPTHLIKTRGQQVTLRCSPKSGHDTVSWYQQALGQGPQFIFQYYEEEERQRGNFPDRFSGHQFPNYSSELNVNALLLGDSALYLCASSKTGGENIQYFGAGTRLSVL.

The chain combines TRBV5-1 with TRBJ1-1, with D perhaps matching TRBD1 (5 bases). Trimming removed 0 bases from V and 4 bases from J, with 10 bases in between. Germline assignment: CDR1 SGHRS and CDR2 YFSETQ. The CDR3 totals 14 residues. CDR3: CASSLAGMSTEAFF. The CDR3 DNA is TGCGCCAGCAGCTTGGCAGGGATGAGCACTGAAGCTTTCTTT.

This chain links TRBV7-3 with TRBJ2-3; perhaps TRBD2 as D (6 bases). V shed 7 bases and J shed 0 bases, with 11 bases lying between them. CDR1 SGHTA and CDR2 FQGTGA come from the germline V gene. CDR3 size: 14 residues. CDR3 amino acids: CASKWRASTDTQYF. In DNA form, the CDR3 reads TGTGCCAGCAAGTGGAGGGCTAGCACAGATACGCAGTATTTT.

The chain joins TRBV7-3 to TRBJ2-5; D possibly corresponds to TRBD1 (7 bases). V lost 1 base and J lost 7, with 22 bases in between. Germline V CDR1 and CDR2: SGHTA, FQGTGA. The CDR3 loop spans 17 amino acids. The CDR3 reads CASSLNQAGGSVGTQYF. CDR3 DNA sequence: TGTGCCAGCAGCTTAAATCAGGCAGGGGGGTCGGTAGGGACCCAGTACTTC.

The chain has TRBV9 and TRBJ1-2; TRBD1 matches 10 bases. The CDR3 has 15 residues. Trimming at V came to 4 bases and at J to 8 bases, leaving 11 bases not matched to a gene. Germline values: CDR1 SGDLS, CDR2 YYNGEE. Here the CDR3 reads CASSTRTGGVEGYTF. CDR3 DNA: TGTGCCAGCAGCACCCGGACAGGGGGAGTAGAAGGCTACACCTTC.

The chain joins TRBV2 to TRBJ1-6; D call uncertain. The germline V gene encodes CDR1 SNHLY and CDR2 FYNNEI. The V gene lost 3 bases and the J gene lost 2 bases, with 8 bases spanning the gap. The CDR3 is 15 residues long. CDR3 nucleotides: TGTGCCAGCAGTGAGGTGCGCCCCTATAATTCACCCCTCCACTTT. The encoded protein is CASSEVRPYNSPLHF.

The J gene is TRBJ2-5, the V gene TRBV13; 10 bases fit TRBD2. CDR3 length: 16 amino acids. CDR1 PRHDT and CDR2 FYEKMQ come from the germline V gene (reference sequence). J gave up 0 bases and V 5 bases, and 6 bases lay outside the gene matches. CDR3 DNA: TGTGCCAGCAGCCCGGATAGCGGGGGGTACCAAGAGACCCAGTACTTC. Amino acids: CASSPDSGGYQETQYF.

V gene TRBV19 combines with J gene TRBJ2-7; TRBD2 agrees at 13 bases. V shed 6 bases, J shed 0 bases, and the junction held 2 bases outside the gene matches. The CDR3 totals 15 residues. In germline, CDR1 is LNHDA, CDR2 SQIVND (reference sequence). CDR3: CASRTSGGHSYEQYF. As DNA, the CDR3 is TGTGCCAGTAGGACTAGCGGGGGGCACTCCTACGAGCAGTACTTC.

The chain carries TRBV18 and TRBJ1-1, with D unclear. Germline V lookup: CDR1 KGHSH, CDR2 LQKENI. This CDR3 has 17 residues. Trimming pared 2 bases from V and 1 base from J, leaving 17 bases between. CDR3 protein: CASSPRGLGGWNTEAFF. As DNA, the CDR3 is TGTGCCAGCTCACCAAGAGGATTAGGTGGGTGGAACACTGAAGCTTTCTTT.

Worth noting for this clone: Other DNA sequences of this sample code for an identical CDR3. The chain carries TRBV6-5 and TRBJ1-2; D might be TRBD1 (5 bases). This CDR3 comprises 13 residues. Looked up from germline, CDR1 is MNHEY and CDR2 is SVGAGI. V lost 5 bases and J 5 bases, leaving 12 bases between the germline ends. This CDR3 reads CASSRAGMYGYTF. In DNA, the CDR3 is TGTGCCAGCAGTAGGGCAGGGATGTATGGCTACACCTTC.

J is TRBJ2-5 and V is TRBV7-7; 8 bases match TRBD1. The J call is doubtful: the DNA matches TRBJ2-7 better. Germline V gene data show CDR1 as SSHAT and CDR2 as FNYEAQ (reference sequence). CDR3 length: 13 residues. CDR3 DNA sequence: TGTGCCAGCAGCCCGGACAGGGCCTACGAGCAGTACTTC. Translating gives CASSPDRAYEQYF.